This T cell receptor (beta chain) was profiled in a study of blood T cell repertoires in COVID-19. The CDR3 is 11 residues long. V was clipped by 5 bases and J by 7 bases, with 7 bases between them. CDR1 and CDR2 (germline): SNHLY, FYNNEI. Under the authors' procedure: Using reference gene primer amplification, nucleated cell counts were estimated. Sequencing used immunoSEQ multiplex PCR; TCRdb keeps in-frame clones, though not all of them. For V, J and clone size, that table is used; D and trimming come from the DNA. The sample lists hundreds of thousands of clones, 75% to 95% occurring once. This receptor was obtained from a woman aged 18-29 years who had recovered from COVID-19. The chain employs TRBV2 and TRBJ2-3, with D unresolved. The sample comprised PBMCs or T cells enriched from blood (not recorded which). This CDR3 is CASSPQNTQYF. The CDR3 region has the DNA TGTGCCAGCAGTCCCCAGAATACGCAGTATTTT.